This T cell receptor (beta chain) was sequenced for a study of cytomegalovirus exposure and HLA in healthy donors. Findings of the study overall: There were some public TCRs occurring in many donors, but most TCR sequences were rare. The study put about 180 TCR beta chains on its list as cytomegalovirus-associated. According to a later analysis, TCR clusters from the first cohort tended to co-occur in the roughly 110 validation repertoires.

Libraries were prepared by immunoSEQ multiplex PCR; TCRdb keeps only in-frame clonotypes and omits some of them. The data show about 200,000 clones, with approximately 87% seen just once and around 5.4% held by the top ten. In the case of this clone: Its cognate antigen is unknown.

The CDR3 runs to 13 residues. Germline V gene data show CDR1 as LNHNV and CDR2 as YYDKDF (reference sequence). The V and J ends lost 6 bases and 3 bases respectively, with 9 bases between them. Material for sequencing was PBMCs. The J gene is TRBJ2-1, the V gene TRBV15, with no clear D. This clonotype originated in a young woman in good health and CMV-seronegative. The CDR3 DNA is TGTGCCACCAGTCGAGCAGACTACAATGAGCAGTTCTTC. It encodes CATSRADYNEQFF.